A selection of T cell receptor beta chains follows, all from one sample in a study of immune cell composition in non-small cell lung cancer. TCRdb keeps only in-frame clones here, not all; method: immunoSEQ multiplex PCR. The sample has about 3,200 clones, 65% to 80% seen once; the top ten hold under 4.5%. Material for sequencing was lung tumor tissue. The receptors derive from a human donor with non-small cell lung cancer. CDR3s include the opening cysteine and the closing phenylalanine or tryptophan. Each record gives: J gene, V gene, D gene, clone size, CDR3 protein, CDR3 DNA. D genes are given only for firm matches. Size is omitted from some rows. Given values are once, few, many or a class for expanded clones.

>TRBJ2-3|TRBV15|TRBD2|-
CATSSAGGGGAGDTQYF
TGTGCCACCAGCAGTGCCGGGGGCGGGGGGGCTGGAGATACGCAGTATTTT
>TRBJ2-7|TRBV6-6|TRBD1|once
CASSPGQGAYEQYF
TGTGCCAGCAGTCCGGGACAGGGGGCCTACGAGCAGTACTTC
>TRBJ2-5|TRBV5-1|TRBD2|-
CASSLVGGGAHETQYF
TGCGCCAGCAGCTTGGTAGGCGGGGGGGCCCATGAGACCCAGTACTTC
>TRBJ2-3|TRBV5-1|-|-
CASSSGQERPIDTQYF
TGCGCCAGCAGCTCAGGACAAGAACGGCCTATAGATACGCAGTATTTT
>TRBJ2-3|TRBV29-1|-|-
CSVESSDRTFTDTQYF
TGCAGCGTTGAAAGCTCCGACAGGACCTTCACAGATACGCAGTATTTT
>TRBJ2-7|TRBV27|-|-
CASSSGSYEQYF
TGTGCCAGCAGTTCCGGGAGTTACGAGCAGTACTTC
>TRBJ2-7|TRBV5-1|-|-
CASSLAGGLGYEQYF
TGCGCCAGCAGCTTGGCAGGCGGGCTCGGCTACGAGCAGTACTTC
>TRBJ1-1|TRBV10-3|-|-
CAISVTGTTNTEAFF
TGTGCCATCAGTGTCACAGGGACCACGAACACTGAAGCTTTCTTT
>TRBJ1-3|TRBV9|TRBD1|once
CASSVENRGTGGNTIYF
TGTGCCAGCAGCGTAGAGAACAGGGGGACCGGTGGAAACACCATATATTTT
>TRBJ2-1|TRBV5-4|TRBD2|-
CASSPGGGSPNEQFF
TGTGCCAGCAGCCCCGGGGGGGGGTCCCCCAATGAGCAGTTCTTC
>TRBJ1-5|TRBV28|-|-
CASSWAWGQGQPQHF
TGTGCCAGCAGTTGGGCGTGGGGCCAGGGACAGCCCCAGCATTTT
>TRBJ1-1|TRBV28|-|-
CASRPAGVNTEAFF
TGTGCCAGCAGACCCGCTGGAGTGAACACTGAAGCTTTCTTT
>TRBJ2-3|TRBV4-1|TRBD1|-
CASSQEAARGYTDTQYF
TGCGCCAGCAGCCAAGAAGCGGCCAGGGGGTACACAGATACGCAGTATTTT
>TRBJ1-2|TRBV10-2|-|-
CASSDVDRRGYTF
TGCGCCAGCAGTGATGTCGACAGGCGGGGCTACACCTTC
>TRBJ2-7|TRBV2|-|-
CASSVYRGAPYEQYF
TGTGCCAGCAGTGTCTATCGCGGGGCCCCCTACGAGCAGTACTTC
>TRBJ2-5|TRBV5-1|TRBD2|-
CASSLSGGWETQYF
TGCGCCAGCAGCTTAAGCGGGGGTTGGGAGACCCAGTACTTC
>TRBJ1-3|TRBV30|-|-
CAWSGGSLWKDTIYF
TGTGCCTGGAGTGGAGGATCACTCTGGAAAGACACCATATATTTT
>TRBJ2-1|TRBV11-2|TRBD2|-
CASSPRLAGVYNEQFF
TGTGCCAGCAGCCCTCGACTAGCGGGGGTCTACAATGAGCAGTTCTTC
>TRBJ2-2|TRBV6-1|-|-
CASTKYRGTGELFF
TGTGCCAGCACGAAGTATCGGGGCACCGGGGAGCTGTTTTTT
>TRBJ2-2|TRBV18|TRBD2|-
CASSPRTSGGAGELFF
TGTGCCAGCTCACCTCGGACTAGCGGGGGAGCCGGGGAGCTGTTTTTT
>TRBJ1-3|TRBV18|-|-
CASSPRVGRSSGNTIYF
TGTGCCAGCTCACCACGGGTCGGCAGGTCCTCTGGAAACACCATATATTTT
>TRBJ1-2|TRBV28|-|-
CASRPPSSGNYGYTF
TGTGCCAGCAGACCCCCGAGTTCCGGGAACTATGGCTACACCTTC
>TRBJ2-1|TRBV14|TRBD2|-
CASSHGLAGNNEQFF
TGTGCCAGCAGCCACGGTCTAGCGGGGAACAATGAGCAGTTCTTC
>TRBJ1-2|TRBV4-2|-|-
CASSQDYLRAENYGYTF
TGTGCCAGCAGCCAAGATTATCTGAGGGCGGAGAACTATGGCTACACCTTC
>TRBJ2-3|TRBV5-4|-|-
CASSSQGGRDTQYF
TGTGCCAGCAGCTCTCAGGGGGGTCGAGATACGCAGTATTTT
>TRBJ2-7|TRBV7-8|TRBD2|-
CASSLGLAGAGYEQYF
TGTGCCAGCAGCTTAGGGCTAGCGGGGGCCGGTTACGAGCAGTACTTC
>TRBJ2-7|TRBV5-1|TRBD1|-
CASSLGGTGIYEQYF
TGCGCCAGCAGCTTGGGAGGGACAGGGATCTACGAGCAGTACTTC
>TRBJ1-4|TRBV7-6|-|-
CASSLAGGPEKLFF
TGTGCCAGCAGCTTAGCGGGGGGGCCGGAAAAACTGTTTTTT
>TRBJ2-1|TRBV13|TRBD2|-
CASSARLAGGLRGSYNEQFF
TGTGCCAGCAGCGCCAGACTAGCGGGGGGCCTCCGGGGGTCCTACAATGAGCAGTTCTTC
>TRBJ2-7|TRBV7-2|-|-
CASSSSSGRYEQYF
TGTGCCAGCAGCTCTTCAAGCGGGCGGTACGAGCAGTACTTC
>TRBJ1-1|TRBV11-2|-|-
CASSEYAGGAAAFF
TGTGCCAGCAGCGAATATGCTGGAGGGGCCGCAGCTTTCTTT
>TRBJ1-2|TRBV6-5|TRBD1|-
CASTRQGFYGYTF
TGTGCCAGCACAAGACAGGGGTTCTATGGCTACACCTTC
>TRBJ1-2|TRBV5-6|-|-
CASSRTPSYGYTF
TGTGCCAGCAGCAGGACACCCTCGTATGGCTACACCTTC
>TRBJ2-1|TRBV5-1|-|-
CASSLAEVSYNEQFF
TGCGCCAGCAGCTTGGCTGAGGTTTCCTACAATGAGCAGTTCTTC
>TRBJ2-7|TRBV30|-|-
CAWSLGRARVQQYF
TGTGCCTGGAGCCTGGGCAGGGCTCGAGTTCAGCAGTACTTC
>TRBJ2-6|TRBV19|-|-
CASMKGVSSSGANVLTF
TGTGCCAGTATGAAGGGGGTATCCTCCTCTGGGGCCAACGTCCTGACTTTC
>TRBJ2-6|TRBV4-1|-|-
CASSQDLNRRTRTGANVLTF
TGCGCCAGCAGCCAAGATCTGAACAGGCGGACCCGCACTGGGGCCAACGTCCTGACTTTC
>TRBJ2-3|TRBV5-4|TRBD2|-
CASSLAGGSPDTQYF
TGTGCCAGCAGCTTGGCGGGAGGGTCCCCAGATACGCAGTATTTT
>TRBJ1-1|TRBV5-4|TRBD1|once
CASSGTVNTEAFF
TGTGCCAGCAGCGGGACAGTGAACACTGAAGCTTTCTTT
>TRBJ2-3|TRBV7-9|-|once
CASSLAEAGTQYF
TGTGCCAGCAGCTTAGCAGAGGCGGGGACGCAGTATTTT
>TRBJ1-1|TRBV4-1|TRBD1|-
CASSQVQGIMNTEAFF
TGCGCCAGCAGCCAAGTACAGGGGATCATGAACACTGAAGCTTTCTTT
>TRBJ1-4|TRBV6-1|-|once
CASSEKGGEKLFF
TGTGCCAGCAGTGAAAAAGGGGGTGAAAAACTGTTTTTT
>TRBJ1-4|TRBV7-2|TRBD1|few
CASSFDRGNEKLFF
TGTGCCAGCAGCTTCGACAGGGGTAATGAAAAACTGTTTTTT
>TRBJ1-4|TRBV10-3|TRBD1|-
CAASPQGLGRKLFF
TGTGCCGCCAGCCCACAGGGGTTAGGAAGAAAACTGTTTTTT
>TRBJ2-2|TRBV7-2|-|-
CASSSRGAILEELFF
TGTGCCAGCAGCAGCCGGGGGGCCATCTTAGAGGAGCTGTTTTTT
>TRBJ1-1|TRBV6-5|TRBD1|few
CASSSPGGRGAFF
TGTGCCAGCAGTTCACCAGGGGGGCGGGGAGCTTTCTTT
>TRBJ1-2|TRBV28|-|-
CASTIGGAPNYGYTF
TGTGCCAGCACCATCGGGGGGGCGCCGAACTATGGCTACACCTTC
>TRBJ2-6|TRBV7-8|-|few
CASSPSGLDLSGANVLTF
TGTGCCAGCAGCCCCTCCGGACTGGACCTCTCTGGGGCCAACGTCCTGACTTTC
>TRBJ1-6|TRBV27|-|-
CASASTGNSPLHF
TGTGCCAGCGCATCTACAGGGAATTCACCCCTCCACTTT
>TRBJ2-1|TRBV10-3|TRBD2|-
CAISDMRGGYNEQFF
TGTGCCATCAGTGATATGCGGGGGGGCTACAATGAGCAGTTCTTC
>TRBJ2-7|TRBV28|-|-
CASSLNDIYEQYF
TGTGCCAGCAGTTTAAATGACATATACGAGCAGTACTTC
>TRBJ1-2|TRBV29-1|TRBD1|-
CSAGTDYGYTF
TGCAGCGCCGGGACAGATTATGGCTACACCTTC
>TRBJ2-3|TRBV19|-|-
CASSPTSPDTQYF
TGTGCCAGTAGTCCTACTTCCCCAGATACGCAGTATTTT
>TRBJ1-1|TRBV5-4|TRBD1|few
CASSVGQANTEAFF
TGTGCCAGCAGCGTGGGACAGGCTAACACTGAAGCTTTCTTT
>TRBJ1-6|TRBV11-2|TRBD1|-
CASSLGRDRGRANNSPLHF
TGTGCCAGCAGCTTAGGGCGGGACAGGGGGCGAGCAAACAATTCACCCCTCCACTTT
>TRBJ2-7|TRBV4-1|-|-
CASSQDRPEKQSIHEQYF
TGCGCCAGCAGCCAAGATCGTCCGGAAAAACAGAGCATCCACGAGCAGTACTTC
>TRBJ2-5|TRBV28|-|few
CASSTRVGGETQYF
TGTGCCAGCAGCACCCGGGTGGGGGGAGAGACCCAGTACTTC
>TRBJ1-1|TRBV7-9|TRBD1|few
CASSLGQGSIEAFF
TGTGCCAGCAGCCTCGGACAGGGAAGTATCGAAGCTTTCTTT
>TRBJ1-2|TRBV28|TRBD1|-
CASIWTGGNYGYTF
TGTGCCAGCATCTGGACAGGGGGCAACTATGGCTACACCTTC